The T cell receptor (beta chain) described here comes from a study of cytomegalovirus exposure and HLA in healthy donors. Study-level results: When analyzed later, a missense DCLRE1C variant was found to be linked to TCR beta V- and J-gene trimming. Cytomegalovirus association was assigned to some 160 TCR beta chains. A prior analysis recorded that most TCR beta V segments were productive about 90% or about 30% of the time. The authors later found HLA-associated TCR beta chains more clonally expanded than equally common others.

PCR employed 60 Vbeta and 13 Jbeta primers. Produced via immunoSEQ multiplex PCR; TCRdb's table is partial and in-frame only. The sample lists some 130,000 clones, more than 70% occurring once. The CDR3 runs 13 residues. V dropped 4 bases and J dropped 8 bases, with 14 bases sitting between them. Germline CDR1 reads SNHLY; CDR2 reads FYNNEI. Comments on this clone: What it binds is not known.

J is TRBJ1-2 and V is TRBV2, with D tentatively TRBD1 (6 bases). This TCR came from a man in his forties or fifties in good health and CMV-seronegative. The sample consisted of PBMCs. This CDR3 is CASSGQAVRGYTF. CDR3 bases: TGTGCCAGCAGTGGACAGGCGGTGCGGGGCTACACCTTC.